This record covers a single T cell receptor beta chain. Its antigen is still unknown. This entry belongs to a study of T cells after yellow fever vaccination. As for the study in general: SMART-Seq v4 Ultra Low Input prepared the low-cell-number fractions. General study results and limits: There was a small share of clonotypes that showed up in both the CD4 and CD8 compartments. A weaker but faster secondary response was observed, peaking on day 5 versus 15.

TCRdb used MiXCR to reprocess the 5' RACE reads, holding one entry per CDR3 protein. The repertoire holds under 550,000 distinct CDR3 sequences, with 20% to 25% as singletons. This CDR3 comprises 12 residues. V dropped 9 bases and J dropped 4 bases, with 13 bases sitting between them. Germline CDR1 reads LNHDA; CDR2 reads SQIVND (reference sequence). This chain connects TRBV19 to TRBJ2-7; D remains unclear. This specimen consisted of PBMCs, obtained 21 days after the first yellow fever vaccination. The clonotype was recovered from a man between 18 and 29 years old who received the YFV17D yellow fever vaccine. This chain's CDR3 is CARKSDGYEQYV. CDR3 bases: TGTGCCAGGAAGAGTGACGGGTACGAGCAGTACGTC.